Listed here is a single T cell receptor (beta chain). Its antigen is still unknown. This sample is part of a study of vaccination effects on CD4 cells after COVID-19. Study details: Vaccine administered to participants consisted of two doses of either BNT162b2 or mRNA-1273. Sample provision by two convalescent patients occurred 16 days and one week before vaccination.

Assay: immunoSEQ multiplex PCR; the TCRdb copy retains only in-frame clones and omits some. The sample holds about 26,000 clones, around 78% seen once. Germline CDR1 is MNHEY and CDR2 is SVGEGT. CDR3 size: 12 residues. The ends were cut back, 2 bases at V and 7 bases at J, with 8 bases in the middle. CD4+ T cells specific for antigen were expanded with viral peptide pools by the ViraFEST assay before sequencing. When more than 9 days of culture had elapsed, CD4+ T cells were isolated. The individual was infected with SARS-CoV-2 between March and December 2020, as confirmed by PCR. Sequencing used CD4+ T cells from PBMCs cultured with HCoV-NL63 spike peptides, obtained before COVID-19 vaccination. The genes are TRBV6-2 or TRBV6-3 and TRBJ1-2, with D perhaps matching TRBD1 (5 bases). The TCR comes from a human donor who had a prior SARS-CoV-2 infection. The CDR3 bases are TGTGCCAGCAGTTACCGGGGGTTTGGCTACACCTTC. This translates into CASSYRGFGYTF.